The present T cell receptor (beta chain) was sequenced within a study of blood T cell repertoires in COVID-19. As for the study in general: COVID-19 samples collected from the United States, Italy and Spain covered acute and convalescent phases. T cells, B-cell-depleted T cells, or PBMCs supplied cDNA or gDNA.

Cohorts were based on clinical histories the participants reported. This clone appeared a single time. The table came from immunoSEQ multiplex PCR; TCRdb's copy has only in-frame clones and leaves some out. The sample carries hundreds of thousands of clones, 70% to 90% recorded once. The CDR3 runs to 14 residues. Trimming removed 2 bases at V and 4 bases at J, with 9 bases between. Germline lookup yields CDR1 SGHAT and CDR2 FQNNGV. The chain uses TRBV11-2 and TRBJ1-3; D gene ambiguous. The receptor's source is a woman aged 45-65 years who had recovered from COVID-19. What was sequenced was PBMCs or T cells enriched from blood (not recorded which). The chain's CDR3 is CASSLSGFGNTIYF. CDR3 bases: TGTGCCAGCAGCTTATCGGGGTTCGGAAACACCATATATTTT.